The 23 T cell receptor beta chains given below trace back to one sample, sequenced in a study of blood T cell repertoires in COVID-19. Using immunoSEQ multiplex PCR, the repertoire was profiled, and TCRdb retains in-frame clones only, with some absent. The sample includes around 160,000 clones, 70% to 90% seen only once; the top ten take around 8.2%. Sequenced: peripheral blood. The receptors here all came from a man in his sixties with acute or convalescent COVID-19.

The J gene is TRBJ2-7, the V gene TRBV5-1, with TRBD1 matching 8 bases. The CDR3 is 16 amino acids. Germline V gene sequence: CDR1 SGHRS, CDR2 YFSETQ. With 4 bases clipped from V and 3 bases from J, the junction kept 12 bases outside the gene matches. As DNA, the CDR3 is TGCGCCAGCAGCGATTCAATTACAGGGGGGAGCTACGAGCAGTACTTC. Amino acid sequence: CASSDSITGGSYEQYF.

The chain combines TRBV28 with TRBJ1-5; the D gene is possibly TRBD1 (5 bases). CDR1 MDHEN and CDR2 SYDVKM come from the germline V gene. Deletions cut 3 bases from V and 4 bases from J, with 13 bases between. CDR3 length equals 15 residues. In DNA, the CDR3 is TGTGCCAGCAGTTTCTCGGGGGTGGGAAATCAGCCCCAGCATTTT. Translated, it gives CASSFSGVGNQPQHF.

V usage is TRBV28 and J usage is TRBJ2-7; 16 bases fit TRBD2. V was clipped by 7 bases and J by 12 bases; unmatched bases: 6. The germline CDR1 and CDR2 sequences are MDHEN and SYDVKM. This CDR3 has 13 residues. The chain's CDR3 is CASTGTSGRAWYF. CDR3 bases: TGTGCCAGCACTGGGACTAGCGGGAGGGCCTGGTACTTC.

The CDR3 coding sequence is TGTGCCAGCAGCCAAGGCGTAGGGGATCAGGAAGCTTTCTTT. As protein: CASSQGVGDQEAFF. J is TRBJ1-1 and V is TRBV3-1 (or the pseudogene TRBV3-2), with D perhaps matching TRBD1 (5 bases). Per germline, CDR1 LGHDT and CDR2 YNNKEL (reference sequence). V was trimmed by 1 base and J by 8 bases, leaving 14 bases between them. This CDR3 has 14 amino acids.

The chain carries TRBV3-1 (or the pseudogene TRBV3-2) and TRBJ2-1; possibly TRBD2 for D (6 bases). Per the germline V gene, CDR1 is LGHDT and CDR2 is YNNKEL (reference sequence). This CDR3 has 15 residues. V lost 4 bases and J lost 0, with 10 bases in between. CDR3 residues: CASSPTSNSYNEQFF. CDR3 DNA sequence: TGTGCCAGCAGCCCGACTAGTAACTCCTACAATGAGCAGTTCTTC.

The chain carries TRBV6-6 and TRBJ2-1; 10 bases agree with TRBD2. Germline-derived CDR1 and CDR2 are MNHNY and SVGAGI (reference sequence). V was pared by 9 bases and J by 0 bases, with 8 bases of the junction left unmatched. The CDR3 covers 16 residues. Written as DNA, the CDR3 is TGTGCCAGTTCTCGTAGCGGGAGGAACTCCTACAATGAGCAGTTCTTC. Its protein product is CASSRSGRNSYNEQFF.

Here the CDR3 DNA reads TGTGCCAGCAGCCAGACAGGGGGCTCCTACAATGAGCAGTTCTTC. Encoded protein: CASSQTGGSYNEQFF. This chain links TRBV11-2 with TRBJ2-1; 9 nucleotides line up with TRBD1. This CDR3 is built from 15 residues. The trim removed 5 bases at V and 0 bases at J, leaving 2 bases unmatched. From germline, CDR1 is SGHAT and CDR2 FQNNGV.

This chain links TRBV4-1 with TRBJ2-7, with 13 bases matching TRBD2. V lost 1 base and J lost 6; bases outside the gene matches: 6. Germline V gene sequence: CDR1 MGHRA, CDR2 YSYEKL. The CDR3 is 16 amino acids. CDR3 loop: CASSQAEGTSGIEQYF. The CDR3 nucleotides read TGCGCCAGCAGCCAAGCCGAGGGGACTAGCGGGATCGAGCAGTACTTC.

The gene calls are TRBV29-1 and TRBJ1-4; D is unresolved. This CDR3 is 15 amino acids long. V lost 4 bases and J 5 bases, leaving 17 bases between the germline ends. Germline CDR1 is SQVTM and CDR2 is ANQGSEA. Written as DNA, the CDR3 is TGCAGCGTTGCGGGTCTTGGGAGCAGGAATGAAAAACTGTTTTTT. As protein: CSVAGLGSRNEKLFF.

The chain carries TRBV10-2 and TRBJ2-3; tentatively, D is TRBD2 (5 bases). The CDR3 is 15 amino acids. The germline V gene encodes CDR1 WSHSY and CDR2 SAAADI. V lost 3 bases, J lost 5 bases, and 15 bases lay in between. CDR3 sequence reads: CASSENPPRVDTQYF. The CDR3 DNA reads TGCGCCAGCAGTGAAAACCCCCCGAGGGTAGATACGCAGTATTTT.

The chain joins TRBV5-1 to TRBJ2-3; 7 bases are a match to TRBD2. The germline gives CDR1 SGHRS, CDR2 YFSETQ. The CDR3 has 13 residues. J gave up 4 bases and V 3 bases, and 2 bases lay outside the gene matches. This CDR3 is CASSWGGPDTQYF. CDR3 nucleotides: TGCGCCAGCAGCTGGGGGGGACCAGATACGCAGTATTTT.

V is TRBV12-3 or TRBV12-4 and J is TRBJ1-3, with D possibly matching TRBD1 (6 bases). This CDR3 contains 13 residues. The germline V and J ends were trimmed by 7 bases and 4 bases, with 11 bases remaining between them. CDR3 in amino acids: CASMMGTGNTIYF. The CDR3 DNA is TGTGCCAGCATGATGGGGACAGGAAACACCATATATTTT.

The chain has TRBV19 and TRBJ2-1; 9 nucleotides line up with TRBD2. The CDR3 spans 20 residues. With V trimmed by 3 bases and J by 8 bases, 23 bases remained unmatched. From germline, CDR1 is LNHDA and CDR2 SQIVND (reference sequence). CDR3 in DNA: TGTGCCAGTAGTATGTTTTCTGGGAGTGGTTGGAAGCGGGAGGCAGATGAGCAGTTCTTC. Amino acids: CASSMFSGSGWKREADEQFF.

The V gene is TRBV10-2, the J gene TRBJ2-7; 7 positions match TRBD1. The CDR3 has 13 amino acids. Germline V lookup: CDR1 WSHSY, CDR2 SAAADI. The V gene end was trimmed by 6 bases and the J gene end by 6 bases; junction bases not matched to a gene: 8. CDR3 DNA sequence: TGCGCCAGCAGCAACCTACAGGGGTCCGAGCAGTACTTC. Its translation: CASSNLQGSEQYF.

The V and J genes are TRBV10-2 and TRBJ2-7, with D perhaps matching TRBD2 (6 bases). The CDR3 length is 17 residues. Germline CDR1 reads WSHSY; CDR2 reads SAAADI. Trimming removed 2 bases from V and 7 bases from J, with 24 bases in between. The CDR3 protein is CASSEGTGRERPWEQYF. CDR3 nucleotides: TGCGCCAGCAGTGAGGGGACTGGTCGGGAGCGGCCGTGGGAGCAGTACTTC.

The genes are TRBV7-9 and TRBJ1-2; TRBD1 might be the D (5 bases). The V end lost 0 bases, the J end lost 4 bases, and 12 bases lay between the germline ends. The CDR3 runs to 15 residues. Germline CDR1 is SEHNR and CDR2 is FQNEAQ (reference sequence). CDR3 nucleotide sequence: TGTGCCAGCAGCTTAGCCGGAGGGACCTTCTATGGCTACACCTTC. It specifies CASSLAGGTFYGYTF.

This clone was seen many times. The gene calls are TRBV28 and TRBJ1-5, with TRBD1 identical over 9 bases. Per germline, CDR1 MDHEN and CDR2 SYDVKM. This CDR3 is 19 amino acids long. Germline trimming cut 3 bases from V and 4 bases from J; bases unmatched to any gene: 16. CDR3 sequence (DNA): TGTGCCAGCAGTTTCCCGGGACAGGGCGCTCTGGGGGAAAATCAGCCCCAGCATTTT. Translating it yields CASSFPGQGALGENQPQHF.

This chain joins TRBV2 and TRBJ2-4; D gene unclear. This CDR3 is built from 12 residues. Germline CDR1 and CDR2: SNHLY and FYNNEI. V was clipped by 4 bases and J by 6 bases, with 7 bases between them. The CDR3 bases are TGTGCCAGCAGTGTCCTCGGAAACATTCAGTACTTC. It yields the protein CASSVLGNIQYF. Complete variable domain (other parts from reference TRBV2 and TRBJ2-4): EPEVTQTPSHQVTQMGQEVILRCVPISNHLYFYWYRQILGQKVEFLVSFYNNEISEKSEIFDDQFSVERPDGSNFTLKIRSTKLEDSAMYFCASSVLGNIQYFGAGTRLSVL.

The chain has TRBV7-3 and TRBJ2-7, with 11 bases aligning to TRBD1. V dropped 5 bases and J dropped 1; count of bases not matched to a gene: 4. CDR3 length equals 15 residues. Germline V gene lookup returns CDR1 SGHTA and CDR2 FQGTGA. DNA for the CDR3: TGTGCCAGCAGCGGAGGGACAGGGGGGTCCTACGAGCAGTACTTC. This translates into CASSGGTGGSYEQYF.

In this sample, this clone turned up many times. The chain is built from TRBV3-1 (or the pseudogene TRBV3-2) and TRBJ1-5, with 11 bases matching TRBD1. The J segment lost 5 bases and the V segment lost 1 base, leaving 1 base of the junction unmatched. Looked up from germline, CDR1 is LGHDT and CDR2 is YNNKEL (reference sequence). The CDR3 totals 15 residues. The CDR3 bases are TGTGCCAGCAGCCAAGGGACAGGGGGCTATCAGCCCCAGCATTTT. Amino acid sequence: CASSQGTGGYQPQHF.

The chain couples TRBV9 to TRBJ2-7; D may be TRBD1 (6 bases). CDR1 is SGDLS, CDR2 YYNGEE, per germline. Trimming pared 1 base from V and 1 base from J, leaving 9 bases between. This CDR3 contains 14 residues. This CDR3 reads CASSVQGSSYEQYF. The DNA for the CDR3 is TGTGCCAGCAGCGTACAGGGGTCGTCCTACGAGCAGTACTTC. Variable domain in full (rest from reference TRBV9 and TRBJ2-7): DSGVTQTPKHLITATGQRVTLRCSPRSGDLSVYWYQQSLDQGLQFLIQYYNGEERAKGNILERFSAQQFPDLHSELNLSSLELGDSALYFCASSVQGSSYEQYFGPGTRLTVT.

The chain links TRBV7-9 to TRBJ2-1; a possible D gene is TRBD2 (5 bases). V dropped 5 bases and J dropped 0 bases, with 11 bases sitting between them. The CDR3 spans 15 residues. Germline assignment: CDR1 SEHNR and CDR2 FQNEAQ (reference sequence). The DNA for the CDR3 is TGTGCCAGCAGCCAACTAGGGAGCTCCTACAATGAGCAGTTCTTC. Its translation: CASSQLGSSYNEQFF.

The chain links TRBV28 to TRBJ1-5; 7 bases agree with TRBD1. This CDR3 spans 15 amino acids. The germline gives CDR1 MDHEN, CDR2 SYDVKM. J lost 3 bases, V lost 5 bases, and 7 bases had no gene match. CDR3 coding DNA: TGTGCCAGCAGTCCGCCGACAGGGAACAATCAGCCCCAGCATTTT. Encoded protein: CASSPPTGNNQPQHF. The full variable domain, with the rest looked up from reference TRBV28 and TRBJ1-5, is DVKVTQSSRYLVKRTGEKVFLECVQDMDHENMFWYRQDPGLGLRLIYFSYDVKMKEKGDIPEGYSVSREKKERFSLILESASTNQTSMYLCASSPPTGNNQPQHFGDGTRLSIL.